The 30 T cell receptor beta chains given below trace back to one sample, sequenced in a study of T cell responses to AZD1222 COVID-19 vaccine. Method: immunoSEQ multiplex PCR; TCRdb's copy keeps in-frame clones and lacks some. The data contain fewer than 200,000 clones, around nine tenths of them singletons. Specimen: peripheral blood, collected 28 days after the second AZD1222 dose. The source of these receptors is an adult who received the AZD1222 COVID-19 vaccine.

CDR3 region: CASSLRLAADQETQYF. The CDR3 nucleotides are TGTGCCAGCAGTTTAAGGCTAGCGGCCGACCAAGAGACCCAGTACTTC. The V and J genes are TRBV27 and TRBJ2-5, with 7 bases identical to TRBD2. V was pared by 2 bases and J by 0 bases, with 6 bases of the junction left unmatched. Germline assignment: CDR1 MNHEY and CDR2 SMNVEV (reference sequence). This CDR3 contains 16 residues.

The V gene is TRBV30, the J gene TRBJ2-7, with 13 bases aligning to TRBD2. CDR1 is GTSNPN and CDR2 is SVGIG in the germline V gene (reference sequence). V shed 3 bases and J 2 bases; nucleotides not matched to a gene: 4. The CDR3 spans 15 residues. The CDR3 loop reads CAWSATSGRAYEQYF. Written as DNA, the CDR3 is TGTGCCTGGAGCGCAACTAGCGGGAGGGCCTACGAGCAGTACTTC.

J is TRBJ1-3 and V is TRBV5-1; 8 bases map to TRBD1. CDR1 is SGHRS and CDR2 is YFSETQ in the germline V gene. CDR3 length equals 17 residues. V shed 0 bases, J shed 0 bases, and the junction held 5 bases outside the gene matches. The CDR3 protein is CASSLVRTGSSGNTIYF. In nucleotides, the CDR3 is TGCGCCAGCAGCTTGGTCCGGACAGGGTCCTCTGGAAACACCATATATTTT.

Here the CDR3 DNA reads TGCAGCGTCGCAATGTTGGCGCTGCCCCCTAACAATGAGCAGTTCTTC. Amino acids: CSVAMLALPPNNEQFF. The chain has TRBV29-1 and TRBJ2-1; D uncertain. This CDR3 has 16 amino acids. Germline-derived CDR1 and CDR2 are SQVTM and ANQGSEA. Trimming removed 6 bases from V and 5 bases from J, with 23 bases in between.

This chain joins TRBV11-3 and TRBJ2-2, with D perhaps matching TRBD2 (6 bases). The germline V gene has CDR1 SGHNT and CDR2 YENEEA. With 5 bases removed from V and 3 bases from J, the gap between germline ends came to 13 bases. The CDR3 totals 15 residues. CDR3 sequence: CASSQGQRDTGELFF. CDR3 coding DNA: TGTGCCAGCAGCCAAGGTCAGCGGGACACCGGGGAGCTGTTTTTT.

The chain links TRBV28 to TRBJ1-5; D not resolved. Germline V gives CDR1 MDHEN, CDR2 SYDVKM. There are 14 residues in the CDR3. V was clipped by 8 bases and J by 4 bases, with 15 bases between them. CDR3 amino acids: CASGPYLTNQPQHF. The CDR3 nucleotides are TGTGCCAGCGGACCGTATCTTACTAATCAGCCCCAGCATTTT. Complete variable domain (other parts from reference TRBV28 and TRBJ1-5): DVKVTQSSRYLVKRTGEKVFLECVQDMDHENMFWYRQDPGLGLRLIYFSYDVKMKEKGDIPEGYSVSREKKERFSLILESASTNQTSMYLCASGPYLTNQPQHFGDGTRLSIL.

The genes are TRBV6-2 or TRBV6-3 and TRBJ1-5; D not certain. The CDR3 totals 14 residues. V was shortened by 6 bases and J by 1 base, with 10 bases between the two germline ends. Germline CDR1 is MNHEY and CDR2 is SVGEGT. CDR3 nucleotides: TGTGCCAGCAGCCTTGTAGGGAGCAATCAGCCCCAGCATTTT. Translated, it gives CASSLVGSNQPQHF.

This clone has only one observation. V is TRBV24-1 and J is TRBJ1-1; D possibly corresponds to TRBD1 (6 bases). Germline V CDR1 and CDR2: KGHDR, SFDVKD. V was trimmed by 9 bases and J by 0 bases, leaving 13 bases between them. The CDR3 contains 14 residues. The CDR3 loop reads CATRGAGMNTEAFF. The CDR3 coding sequence is TGTGCCACCCGGGGGGCAGGGATGAACACTGAAGCTTTCTTT.

To note about this clone: The sample has other DNA sequences that encode this CDR3 too. The chain has TRBV7-9 and TRBJ2-7; TRBD2 might be the D (5 bases). Germline loops: CDR1 SEHNR, CDR2 FQNEAQ (reference sequence). V was shortened by 1 base and J by 5 bases, with 6 bases between the two germline ends. The CDR3 covers 12 residues. CDR3 coding DNA: TGTGCCAGCAGCTTAGTGAGGGACGAGCAGTACTTC. Amino acids: CASSLVRDEQYF.

The V call is TRBV27, the J call TRBJ1-5; no reliable D call. CDR3 size: 14 residues. Germline V gene data show CDR1 as MNHEY and CDR2 as SMNVEV (reference sequence). Trimming took 7 bases from V and 0 from J, leaving 10 bases between them. CDR3 amino acids: CASTPRGSNQPQHF. In DNA, the CDR3 is TGTGCCAGCACCCCCCGGGGTAGCAATCAGCCCCAGCATTTT.

This sequence joins TRBV11-3 and TRBJ2-3; D not certain. The CDR3 is 14 residues long. The germline gives CDR1 SGHNT, CDR2 YENEEA. Trimming removed 2 bases at V and 2 bases at J, with 8 bases between. The CDR3 reads CASSLSSFTDTQYF. The CDR3, as DNA: TGTGCCAGCAGCTTATCCTCTTTCACAGATACGCAGTATTTT.

On this clone: Within the sample, other DNA sequences also encode this same CDR3. The rearrangement joins TRBV7-2 to TRBJ2-5; 10 bases are shared with TRBD1. The CDR3 totals 14 residues. CDR1 is SGHTA and CDR2 is FQGNSA in the germline V gene. The V gene end was trimmed by 4 bases and the J gene end by 5 bases; junction bases not matched to a gene: 4. CDR3 loop: CASSSRTGGETQYF. The CDR3 nucleotides read TGTGCCAGCAGCTCCCGGACAGGGGGGGAGACCCAGTACTTC.

This chain joins TRBV6-5 and TRBJ2-6, with D unclear. The V end lost 8 bases, the J end lost 0 bases, and 8 bases lay between the germline ends. The CDR3 has 14 residues. Per the germline V gene, CDR1 is MNHEY and CDR2 is SVGAGI. CDR3 in amino acids: CASQQSSGANVLTF. The CDR3 nucleotides read TGTGCCAGCCAACAGAGCTCTGGGGCCAACGTCCTGACTTTC.

The chain links TRBV4-2 to TRBJ2-7; D not resolved. Germline V lookup: CDR1 LGHNA, CDR2 YNFKEQ. The CDR3 spans 14 residues. V lost 3 bases to trimming and J lost 3 bases, with 12 bases between them. The CDR3 DNA reads TGTGCCAGCAGCCATGTTGGCTCCCTCTACGAGCAGTACTTC. Its translation is CASSHVGSLYEQYF.

The rearrangement links TRBV4-3 to TRBJ2-2; D is unresolved. The CDR3 consists of 13 residues. Per germline, CDR1 LGHNA and CDR2 YSLEER. Trimming pared 1 base from V and 7 bases from J, leaving 7 bases between. CDR3 residues: CASSQARIGELFF. CDR3 bases: TGCGCCAGCAGCCAAGCTAGAATCGGGGAGCTGTTTTTT.

The chain has TRBV19 and TRBJ2-1, with 10 bases that match TRBD1. The CDR3 consists of 13 residues. Germline V CDR1 and CDR2: LNHDA, SQIVND (reference sequence). Losses at the gene ends were 9 bases for V and 7 bases for J; bases not matched to a gene: 6. The CDR3 spells CASAGTGENEQFF. In DNA form, the CDR3 reads TGTGCCAGCGCCGGGACAGGGGAGAATGAGCAGTTCTTC.

The chain has TRBV2 and TRBJ2-7, with D maybe TRBD1 (6 bases). Germline CDR1 is SNHLY and CDR2 is FYNNEI. Trimming removed 4 bases at V and 0 bases at J, with 7 bases between. CDR3 length: 13 residues. Here the CDR3 DNA reads TGTGCCAGCAGTGGCAGGGGCTCCTACGAGCAGTACTTC. Translated, it gives CASSGRGSYEQYF.

CDR3 bases: TGTGCCAGCAGTGAAGCGACTAGCGGGAGGGACGAGCAGTACTTC. It specifies CASSEATSGRDEQYF. V is TRBV6-1 and J is TRBJ2-7; 14 nucleotides align to TRBD2. Per the germline V gene, CDR1 is MNHNS and CDR2 is SASEGT. V gave up 0 bases and J gave up 5 bases; unmatched junction bases: 0. This CDR3 has 15 residues.

The J gene is TRBJ2-7, the V gene TRBV5-4; D is uncertain. Germline V CDR1 and CDR2: SGHNT, YYREEE (reference sequence). Trimming pared 4 bases from V and 5 bases from J, leaving 13 bases between. The CDR3 sequence is 13 residues long. The chain's CDR3 is CASSPSVGHEQYF. DNA for the CDR3: TGTGCCAGCAGCCCTTCTGTGGGTCACGAGCAGTACTTC.

This clone has a single count. V and J are TRBV6-5 and TRBJ2-7; 9 bases are shared with TRBD1. CDR1 and CDR2 from the germline V gene are MNHEY and SVGAGI. There are 14 residues in the CDR3. V was pared by 6 bases and J by 3 bases, with 6 bases of the junction left unmatched. CDR3 DNA sequence: TGTGCCAGCAGGACTCCGGGACAGGGCTACGAGCAGTACTTC. This codes for CASRTPGQGYEQYF.

The V and J genes are TRBV7-9 and TRBJ2-7; D remains unclear. Trimming cost V 5 bases and J 3 bases, with 14 bases left between them. Germline loops: CDR1 SEHNR, CDR2 FQNEAQ (reference sequence). The CDR3 runs 14 residues. The DNA for the CDR3 is TGTGCCAGCAGCCTACTTGGCAGTAGCTACGAGCAGTACTTC. It yields the protein CASSLLGSSYEQYF.

The chain joins TRBV7-9 to TRBJ2-3, with a tentative D call TRBD1 (5 bases). CDR1 SEHNR and CDR2 FQNEAQ come from the germline V gene (reference sequence). The CDR3 runs to 16 residues. V dropped 0 bases and J dropped 0 bases, with 10 bases sitting between them. The CDR3 DNA follows: TGTGCCAGCAGCTTAGCAGGGGTGTCTAGCACAGATACGCAGTATTTT. Residues: CASSLAGVSSTDTQYF.

V is TRBV5-6 and J is TRBJ2-1; 11 positions match TRBD2. Unmatched junction bases numbered 2, after V lost 2 bases and J lost 1 base. Germline V gene lookup returns CDR1 SGHDT and CDR2 YYEEEE. The CDR3 totals 16 residues. The CDR3 nucleotides read TGTGCCAGCAGCTTAGGGACTAGCGGATCCTACAATGAGCAGTTCTTC. Translation gives CASSLGTSGSYNEQFF.

This sequence joins TRBV10-3 and TRBJ2-7, with 15 bases matching TRBD2. With V trimmed by 6 bases and J by 2 bases, 2 bases remained unmatched. Per the germline V gene, CDR1 is ENHRY and CDR2 is SYGVKD. The CDR3 is 15 residues long. CDR3 region: CAISGLAGGPYEQYF. The CDR3, as DNA: TGTGCCATCAGCGGACTAGCGGGAGGGCCCTACGAGCAGTACTTC.

The chain has TRBV7-3 and TRBJ2-1, with D perhaps TRBD2 (5 bases). Germline V lookup: CDR1 SGHTA, CDR2 FQGTGA. The V end was cut by 5 bases, the J end by 2 bases, with 13 bases between. The CDR3 spans 15 residues. CDR3 region: CASSRTDGAYNEQFF. As DNA, the CDR3 is TGTGCCAGCAGCCGTACAGACGGGGCCTACAATGAGCAGTTCTTC.

The chain couples TRBV24-1 to TRBJ2-1; 10 bases fit TRBD2. In germline, CDR1 is KGHDR, CDR2 SFDVKD. With V trimmed by 5 bases and J by 9 bases, 12 bases remained unmatched. The CDR3 has 16 residues. The CDR3 loop reads CATSARGAGGTLEQFF. The CDR3 nucleotides read TGTGCCACCAGTGCCCGAGGAGCGGGAGGGACACTTGAGCAGTTCTTC.

The chain is built from TRBV4-1 and TRBJ2-7; D may be TRBD1 (6 bases). Germline V CDR1 and CDR2: MGHRA, YSYEKL. The CDR3 sequence is 15 residues long. The V end lost 5 bases, the J end lost 0 bases, and 14 bases lay between the germline ends. CDR3 DNA: TGCGCCAGCAGCGGCCGGGACACAAGCTCCTACGAGCAGTACTTC. Its translation is CASSGRDTSSYEQYF.

The V gene is TRBV7-8, the J gene TRBJ2-2; D is ambiguous. The CDR3 has 16 residues. The germline CDR1 and CDR2 sequences are SGHVS and FQNEAQ. Trimming shortened V by 3 bases and J by 1 base, and 12 bases separated the two germline ends. The CDR3 DNA reads TGTGCCAGCAGCTTTATTTCACGGGTGAACACCGGGGAGCTGTTTTTT. Translated: CASSFISRVNTGELFF. The full variable domain, with the rest looked up from reference TRBV7-8 and TRBJ2-2, is GAGVSQSPRYKVAKRGQDVALRCDPISGHVSLFWYQQALGQGPEFLTYFQNEAQLDKSGLPSDRFFAERPEGSVSTLKIQRTQQEDSAVYLCASSFISRVNTGELFFGEGSRLTVL.

This rearrangement joins TRBV29-1 to TRBJ2-2, with TRBD2 matching 12 bases. CDR1 SQVTM and CDR2 ANQGSEA come from the germline V gene. V was pared by 4 bases and J by 10 bases, with 7 bases of the junction left unmatched. This CDR3 region has 14 residues. CDR3 sequence reads: CSVGGTSGLEELFF. The CDR3 bases are TGCAGCGTTGGAGGGACTAGCGGGCTGGAGGAGCTGTTTTTT.

This clone was seen a single time. The chain recombines TRBV28 with TRBJ2-1; possibly TRBD2 for D (6 bases). Trimming stripped 5 bases from V and 3 bases from J, with 26 bases between. Germline CDR1 MDHEN, CDR2 SYDVKM. The CDR3 extends over 19 amino acids. The CDR3 loop reads CASSPYSPRGSGYYNEQFF. The CDR3 nucleotides read TGTGCCAGCAGTCCTTACTCCCCTCGTGGTAGCGGCTACTACAATGAGCAGTTCTTC.